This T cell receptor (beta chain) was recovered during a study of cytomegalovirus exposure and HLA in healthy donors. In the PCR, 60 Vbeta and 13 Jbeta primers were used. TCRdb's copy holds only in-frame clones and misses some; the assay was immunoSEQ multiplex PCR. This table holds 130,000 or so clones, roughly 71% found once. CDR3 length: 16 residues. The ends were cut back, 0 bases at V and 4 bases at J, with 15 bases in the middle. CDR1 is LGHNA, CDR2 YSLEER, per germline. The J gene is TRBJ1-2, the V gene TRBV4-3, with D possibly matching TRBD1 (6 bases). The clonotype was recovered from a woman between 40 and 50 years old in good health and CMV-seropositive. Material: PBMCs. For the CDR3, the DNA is TGCGCCAGCAGCCAAGATCTGGGGGCCTTGGGCTATGGCTACACCTTC. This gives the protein CASSQDLGALGYGYTF.